Shown below are 25 T cell receptor beta chains from a single sample sequenced in a study of cytomegalovirus exposure and HLA in healthy donors. The protocol was immunoSEQ multiplex PCR, while the TCRdb copy is restricted to in-frame clones and leaves out a portion. The sample contains under 200,000 clones, 89% of which appear only once. The source material was PBMCs. The source of these receptors is a man between 18 and 29 years old in good health and CMV-seropositive.

The V and J genes are TRBV27 and TRBJ2-1, with a possible D match to TRBD2 (5 bases). This CDR3 has 12 amino acids. V dropped 3 bases and J dropped 10 bases, with 10 bases sitting between them. Looked up from germline, CDR1 is MNHEY and CDR2 is SMNVEV (reference sequence). The CDR3 region is CASSFGQREQFF. The CDR3 region has the DNA TGTGCCAGCAGTTTTGGGCAGCGGGAGCAGTTCTTC.

The gene calls are TRBV5-4 and TRBJ2-5, with a tentative D call TRBD2 (5 bases). The CDR3 is made up of 14 amino acids. CDR1 SGHNT and CDR2 YYREEE come from the germline V gene (reference sequence). Trimming pared 6 bases from V and 5 bases from J, leaving 17 bases between. This CDR3 reads CASIKEGVGETQYF. For the CDR3, the DNA is TGTGCCAGCATTAAAGAGGGAGTCGGGGAGACCCAGTACTTC. Looking up the rest from reference TRBV5-4 and TRBJ2-5 gives the full variable domain: ETGVTQSPTHLIKTRGQQVTLRCSSQSGHNTVSWYQQALGQGPQFIFQYYREEENGRGNFPPRFSGLQFPNYSSELNVNALELDDSALYLCASIKEGVGETQYFGPGTRLLVL.

This clone was detected once. The chain has TRBV7-6 and TRBJ2-6; D ambiguous. V was shortened by 6 bases and J by 6 bases, with 15 bases between the two germline ends. The CDR3 runs to 15 residues. Germline assignment: CDR1 SGHVS and CDR2 FNYEAQ. The CDR3 protein is CASSPGQFVANVLTF. CDR3 DNA sequence: TGTGCCAGCAGTCCAGGTCAGTTCGTGGCCAACGTCCTGACTTTC.

The J gene is TRBJ1-2, the V gene TRBV7-9; D may be TRBD1 (5 bases). The germline gives CDR1 SEHNR, CDR2 FQNEAQ (reference sequence). The CDR3 covers 12 residues. The V and J ends lost 2 bases and 10 bases respectively, with 11 bases between them. The CDR3 coding sequence is TGTGCCAGCAGCTTATTTCCGACAGACTACACCTTC. Translation: CASSLFPTDYTF.

CDR3 residues: CASSSGQRTSGRGSYEQYF. The CDR3 nucleotides read TGCGCCAGCAGCAGTGGACAGAGGACTAGCGGGAGAGGGTCCTACGAGCAGTACTTC. The chain links TRBV5-1 to TRBJ2-7; TRBD2 aligns across 13 bases. CDR3 length equals 19 residues. The J segment lost 1 base and the V segment lost 4 bases, leaving 14 bases of the junction unmatched. Per germline, CDR1 SGHRS and CDR2 YFSETQ.

The rearrangement links TRBV2 to TRBJ2-1; 7 bases fit TRBD2. Germline V gives CDR1 SNHLY, CDR2 FYNNEI. This CDR3 contains 14 residues. The V gene end was trimmed by 4 bases and the J gene end by 9 bases; junction bases not matched to a gene: 9. CDR3 sequence reads: CASSATSSVPEQFF. CDR3 DNA: TGTGCCAGCAGTGCGACTAGCTCGGTCCCTGAGCAGTTCTTC.

The V and J genes are TRBV6-6 and TRBJ1-3, with D possibly TRBD1 on 6 matching bases. V lost 7 bases, J lost 1 base, and 14 bases lay in between. The CDR3 runs 15 residues. Germline CDR1 MNHNY, CDR2 SVGAGI (reference sequence). The chain's CDR3 is CASTRDITSGNTIYF. DNA of the CDR3: TGTGCCAGCACCCGGGACATTACTTCTGGAAACACCATATATTTT.

This clone was seen more than once but under ten times. The rearrangement joins TRBV30 to TRBJ2-1; perhaps TRBD2 as D (6 bases). Trimming stripped 4 bases from V and 9 bases from J, with 19 bases between. Germline CDR1 GTSNPN, CDR2 SVGIG (reference sequence). This CDR3 region has 14 residues. CDR3 region: CAWNPGETGREQFF. In DNA form, the CDR3 reads TGTGCCTGGAACCCGGGAGAAACTGGGCGTGAGCAGTTCTTC.

The rearrangement links TRBV5-1 to TRBJ2-1, with 8 bases that match TRBD2. Per germline, CDR1 SGHRS and CDR2 YFSETQ. The CDR3 has 16 amino acids. Trimming cost V 3 bases and J 4 bases; bases outside gene matches: 9. CDR3 amino acids: CASSSGLVRAYNEQFF. CDR3 bases: TGCGCCAGCAGCTCGGGACTAGTCCGGGCATACAATGAGCAGTTCTTC.

The chain's CDR3 is CASSAPGNTIYF. For the CDR3, the DNA is TGTGCCAGCAGCGCCCCGGGAAACACCATATATTTT. The chain recombines TRBV9 with TRBJ1-3; D unclear. This CDR3 is 12 amino acids long. Trimming took off 3 bases at V and 4 bases at J, with 5 bases between the two ends. The V gene's germline CDR1 is SGDLS and CDR2 YYNGEE.

The genes are TRBV15 and TRBJ2-3; 9 nucleotides align to TRBD2. The J segment lost 5 bases and the V segment lost 0 bases, leaving 3 bases of the junction unmatched. CDR3 length: 15 amino acids. Germline-derived CDR1 and CDR2 are LNHNV and YYDKDF (reference sequence). The CDR3 nucleotides read TGTGCCACCAGCAGAGAAATTAGCGGGAGAGATACGCAGTATTTT. Translated: CATSREISGRDTQYF. The entire variable domain, with the rest obtained from reference TRBV15 and TRBJ2-3, is as follows: DAMVIQNPRYQVTQFGKPVTLSCSQTLNHNVMYWYQQKSSQAPKLLFHYYDKDFNNEADTPDNFQSRRPNTSFCFLDIRSPGLGDTAMYLCATSREISGRDTQYFGPGTRLTVL.

The rearrangement uses TRBV5-6 and TRBJ2-1; the match to TRBD2 covers 8 bases. The CDR3 runs to 13 residues. The germline gives CDR1 SGHDT, CDR2 YYEEEE. The V and J ends lost 7 bases and 7 bases, in that order; junction bases with no gene match: 7. CDR3 in DNA: TGTGCCAGCGAATCCAGCGGGAGTAATGAGCAGTTCTTC. This translates into CASESSGSNEQFF.

The chain links TRBV27 to TRBJ1-5; D not resolved. The CDR3 has 14 amino acids. CDR1 MNHEY and CDR2 SMNVEV come from the germline V gene (reference sequence). V gave up 0 bases and J gave up 3 bases, with 6 bases separating them. The CDR3, as DNA: TGTGCCAGCAGTTTATCCAGTCCCAATCAGCCCCAGCATTTT. Its translation: CASSLSSPNQPQHF.

The chain has TRBV10-3 and TRBJ1-2, with D possibly TRBD1 on 6 matching bases. Trimming left V 6 bases short and J 6 bases short, with 20 bases between. The CDR3 loop spans 15 amino acids. Germline V gene sequence: CDR1 ENHRY, CDR2 SYGVKD. The chain's CDR3 is CAISSGGPNRNGYTF. The CDR3 nucleotides are TGTGCCATCAGCTCGGGGGGCCCTAATCGGAATGGCTACACCTTC.

V gene TRBV5-1 combines with J gene TRBJ2-5, with 10 bases aligning to TRBD1. CDR1 is SGHRS and CDR2 is YFSETQ in the germline V gene. V shed 7 bases and J 3 bases; nucleotides not matched to a gene: 9. The CDR3 extends over 15 amino acids. CDR3 nucleotide sequence: TGCGCCAGCCATATAATCGGACAGGGGGAAGAGACCCAGTACTTC. Residues: CASHIIGQGEETQYF.

CDR3 nucleotides: TGTGCCGCCCTACGAGGGCTAACCGATCAGCCCCAGCATTTT. Protein: CAALRGLTDQPQHF. The genes are TRBV28 and TRBJ1-5, with D hard to call. The V and J ends lost 11 bases and 5 bases respectively, with 19 bases between them. CDR1 is MDHEN, CDR2 SYDVKM, per germline. This CDR3 has 14 residues.

This rearrangement joins TRBV4-2 to TRBJ2-7, with TRBD1 identical over 7 bases. The germline gives CDR1 LGHNA, CDR2 YNFKEQ. V was pared by 2 bases and J by 0 bases, with 4 bases of the junction left unmatched. This CDR3 is built from 15 residues. The CDR3 loop is CASSQPGGDSYEQYF. Written as DNA, the CDR3 is TGTGCCAGCAGCCAACCAGGGGGTGACTCCTACGAGCAGTACTTC.

The chain is built from TRBV9 and TRBJ2-1; 15 nucleotides agree with TRBD2. Germline lookup yields CDR1 SGDLS and CDR2 YYNGEE. V lost 3 bases, J lost 6 bases, and 16 bases stayed unmatched. This CDR3 comprises 20 residues. This CDR3 reads CASSGNGLAGGPWSGNEQFF. The CDR3 coding sequence is TGTGCCAGCAGCGGAAACGGACTAGCGGGAGGGCCATGGTCAGGCAATGAGCAGTTCTTC.

V and J are TRBV19 and TRBJ2-5, with TRBD2 matching 8 bases. The CDR3 extends over 16 amino acids. Germline values: CDR1 LNHDA, CDR2 SQIVND (reference sequence). V shed 5 bases, J shed 2 bases, and the junction held 10 bases outside the gene matches. This chain's CDR3 is CASSQTMGLGQETQYF. CDR3 DNA: TGTGCCAGTAGTCAAACAATGGGACTAGGACAAGAGACCCAGTACTTC. Using reference TRBV19 and TRBJ2-5 for the parts outside the CDR3, the full variable domain is DGGITQSPKYLFRKEGQNVTLSCEQNLNHDAMYWYRQDPGQGLRLIYYSQIVNDFQKGDIAEGYSVSREKKESFPLTVTSAQKNPTAFYLCASSQTMGLGQETQYFGPGTRLLVL.

The chain couples TRBV28 to TRBJ2-3, with a weak D call TRBD1 (6 bases). The length of the CDR3 is 16 residues. Germline-derived CDR1 and CDR2 are MDHEN and SYDVKM. The ends were cut back, 5 bases at V and 4 bases at J, with 19 bases in the middle. CDR3 in DNA: TGTGCCAGCAGTGTGGTTTCAGGGGCTCGGGCAGATACGCAGTATTTT. Protein product: CASSVVSGARADTQYF.

The sample holds one count of this clone. CDR3 in amino acids: CASSFGGDLYNEQFF. In DNA form, the CDR3 reads TGCGCCAGCAGCTTCGGAGGGGATCTTTACAATGAGCAGTTCTTC. This chain joins TRBV5-1 and TRBJ2-1; TRBD2 is a possible D gene (6 bases). This CDR3 spans 15 amino acids. The germline V gene has CDR1 SGHRS and CDR2 YFSETQ. Trimming pared 2 bases from V and 4 bases from J, leaving 13 bases between.

The chain couples TRBV5-5 to TRBJ2-7; TRBD1 aligns across 8 bases. In germline, CDR1 is SGHKS, CDR2 YYEKEE (reference sequence). The CDR3 is 16 residues long. Germline trimming cut 4 bases from V and 2 bases from J; bases unmatched to any gene: 11. The CDR3 region has the DNA TGTGCCAGCAGCCCAGTAGACAGGGGCTACACCTACGAGCAGTACTTC. This encodes CASSPVDRGYTYEQYF. Looking up the rest from reference TRBV5-5 and TRBJ2-7 gives the full variable domain: DAGVTQSPTHLIKTRGQQVTLRCSPISGHKSVSWYQQVLGQGPQFIFQYYEKEERGRGNFPDRFSARQFPNYSSELNVNALLLGDSALYLCASSPVDRGYTYEQYFGPGTRLTVT.

The J gene is TRBJ2-7, the V gene TRBV11-2; 8 bases line up with TRBD1. The CDR3 has 14 residues. Germline loops: CDR1 SGHAT, CDR2 FQNNGV. J gave up 5 bases and V 1 base, and 4 bases lay outside the gene matches. In DNA, the CDR3 is TGTGCCAGCAGCTTAGGAGACAGGGGCGACGAGCAGTACTTC. This gives the protein CASSLGDRGDEQYF.

The chain uses TRBV10-3 and TRBJ1-1; 8 bases agree with TRBD1. The CDR3 is made up of 13 amino acids. Looked up from germline, CDR1 is ENHRY and CDR2 is SYGVKD. V lost 5 bases, J lost 3 bases, and 2 bases stayed unmatched. Written as DNA, the CDR3 is TGTGCCATCAGTAAGGACAGGGACACTGAAGCTTTCTTT. It yields the protein CAISKDRDTEAFF.

Comment on this clone: Germline and junction disagree at one end, which may indicate a read error. The chain recombines TRBV7-7 with TRBJ2-5; 8 bases fit TRBD2. Germline assignment: CDR1 SSHAT and CDR2 FNYEAQ (reference sequence). The CDR3 has 17 amino acids. The CDR3 region is CASSLVDTSGMAGTQYF. The CDR3 DNA reads TGTGCTAGCAGCTTAGTTGACACTAGCGGCATGGCGGGGACCCAGTACTTC.